This is a list of T cell receptor beta chains from one sample in a study of blood T cell repertoires in COVID-19. Profiled with immunoSEQ multiplex PCR; TCRdb holds only in-frame clones, not every one. The table lists about 260,000 clones, about 89% of them singletons, with approximately 9.4% in the top ten. The specimen was peripheral blood. The receptor source for this set is a man aged 40-50 years who had recovered from COVID-19. The CDR3 runs from the conserved cysteine through the conserved F or W. The D gene is left open where the match is weak. Not all rows give a size; the values are once, few, many and, for expanded clones, a class.

d_gene | j_gene | abundance | v_gene | CDR3nt | CDR3aa
TRBD1 | TRBJ2-5 | - | TRBV5-8 | TGTGCCAGCAGCTTGGGACAGGGGCGGTTGGAGACCCAGTACTTC | CASSLGQGRLETQYF
- | TRBJ1-4 | few | TRBV5-1 | TGCGCCAGCAGACGGACACTTACGGAAGAAAAACTGTTTTTT | CASRRTLTEEKLFF
TRBD2 | TRBJ2-2 | once | TRBV19 | TGTGCCAGTAGACGACTAGCGGGAGGAACAACAGCGAACACCGGGGAGCTGTTTTTT | CASRRLAGGTTANTGELFF
TRBD1 | TRBJ2-7 | - | TRBV6-1 | TGTGCCAGCAGTAAAGGACAGGGGACTTTCTCCTACGAGCAGTACTTC | CASSKGQGTFSYEQYF
TRBD2 | TRBJ2-2 | - | TRBV27 | TGTGCCAGCAGCCCCGCTCAGCTAGCGGGGGGGCCGGGCACCGGGGAGCTGTTTTTT | CASSPAQLAGGPGTGELFF
- | TRBJ2-7 | - | TRBV21-1 | TGTGCCAGCAGCAAAGCGGCCCAGCGGGTAATCTACGAGCAGTACTTC | CASSKAAQRVIYEQYF
- | TRBJ2-5 | - | TRBV5-1 | TGCGCCAGCAGCCCGGTGGGACTAGGACAGGCTTTCCAAGAGACCCAGTACTTC | CASSPVGLGQAFQETQYF
TRBD2 | TRBJ2-3 | - | TRBV14 | TGTGCCAGCAGCCCTGGGGGGGTAACGCAGTATTTT | CASSPGGVTQYF
TRBD2 | TRBJ2-5 | once | TRBV6-5 | TGTGCCAGCGCCCGCGGGGGGGCGTGGGAGACCCAGTACTTC | CASARGGAWETQYF
- | TRBJ2-1 | - | TRBV9 | TGTGCCAGCAGCAAGTGGGACTCGGGGAATGAGCAGTTCTTC | CASSKWDSGNEQFF
- | TRBJ2-7 | - | TRBV10-2 | TGCGCCAGCAGTGAGGGGCGAGGAGGCTACGAGCAGTACTTC | CASSEGRGGYEQYF
- | TRBJ2-7 | - | TRBV7-9 | TGTGCCAGCAGCTTAGTCCGCGGGTCCTCCTACGAGCAGTACTTC | CASSLVRGSSYEQYF
- | TRBJ2-4 | few | TRBV24-1 | TGTGCCACCAGGGAGGGCAGGGTATACAGAACTGGCAAAAACATTCAGTACTTC | CATREGRVYRTGKNIQYF
- | TRBJ2-2 | - | TRBV12-3/TRBV12-4 | TGTGCCAGCTCCAGGGGCACCGGGGAGCTGTTTTTT | CASSRGTGELFF
TRBD1 | TRBJ2-1 | - | TRBV12-3/TRBV12-4 | TGTGCCAGCAAGGGACAGGGGGCAAGGGAGCAGTTCTTC | CASKGQGAREQFF
TRBD2 | TRBJ2-7 | - | TRBV7-2 | TGTGCTTCGCGGGGGGCCCACTACGAGCAGTACTTC | CASRGAHYEQYF
- | TRBJ2-3 | few | TRBV11-3 | TGTGCCAGCAGCTTAGGTAGCCGTGCAGATACGCAGTATTTT | CASSLGSRADTQYF
TRBD2 | TRBJ2-3 | once | TRBV7-2 | TGTGCCAGCAACCAACTAGCGGGGATCACAGATACGCAGTATTTT | CASNQLAGITDTQYF
TRBD1 | TRBJ2-1 | - | TRBV7-2 | TGTGCCAGCAGCTTAGAGGGGACAGGACCCTACAATGAGCAGTTCTTC | CASSLEGTGPYNEQFF
- | TRBJ2-5 | - | TRBV5-1 | TGCGCCAGCAGCTTGGCCGGGTACCAGACCCAGTACTTC | CASSLAGYQTQYF
TRBD1 | TRBJ2-1 | - | TRBV13 | TGTGCCAGCAGCTTAGCAGGGGGCGGCAATGAGCAGTTCTTC | CASSLAGGGNEQFF
TRBD1 | TRBJ1-1 | - | TRBV5-1 | TGCGCCAGCAGCTGGGGACAGGGCTGGATGAACACTGAAGCTTTCTTT | CASSWGQGWMNTEAFF
TRBD1 | TRBJ1-1 | - | TRBV5-1 | TGCGCCAGCAGCTTGGGTTTCGGGACAGGGACGAACACTGAAGCTTTCTTT | CASSLGFGTGTNTEAFF
- | TRBJ2-1 | once | TRBV30 | TGTGCCTGGAGTCAGGGACTTTACAATGAGCAGTTCTTC | CAWSQGLYNEQFF
TRBD2 | TRBJ2-1 | - | TRBV5-1 | TGCGCCAGCAGCTCAACTAGCGGGAGGGGTGAGCAGTTCTTC | CASSSTSGRGEQFF
TRBD1 | TRBJ2-1 | - | TRBV2 | TGTGCCAGCATAGAGGCCGGGACAGGGCAGAATGAGCAGTTCTTC | CASIEAGTGQNEQFF
TRBD2 | TRBJ2-2 | many | TRBV3-1/TRBV3-2 | TGTGCCAGCAGCCAAGAAGGCGGGAGAGGCACCGGGGAGCTGTTTTTT | CASSQEGGRGTGELFF
TRBD1 | TRBJ2-1 | - | TRBV2 | TGTGCCAGCAGTAACGGGTGGACAGGGCGGGGTGAGCAGTTCTTC | CASSNGWTGRGEQFF
- | TRBJ2-1 | - | TRBV9 | TGTGCCAGCAATCCGGGGTCTGCAAATCTAAATGAGCAGTTCTTC | CASNPGSANLNEQFF
- | TRBJ1-2 | once | TRBV10-3 | TGTGCCATCAGTGTAAGTTTGAAACTCTATGGCTACACCTTC | CAISVSLKLYGYTF
TRBD2 | TRBJ2-3 | - | TRBV19 | TGTGCTAGTAGTATCGGAACTAGCGGGACGAGCACAGATACGCAGTATTTT | CASSIGTSGTSTDTQYF
- | TRBJ2-7 | once | TRBV7-2 | TGTGCCAGCAGTTTACCGGGCTACGAGCAGTACTTC | CASSLPGYEQYF
TRBD1 | TRBJ1-2 | - | TRBV6-4 | TGTGCCAGCAGCCAGGGGGCCGACTATGGCTACACCTTC | CASSQGADYGYTF
TRBD2 | TRBJ2-1 | - | TRBV6-5 | TGTGCCAGCAGTTCCCCCGGGTCAGCGGGGAGGAATGAGCAGTTCTTC | CASSSPGSAGRNEQFF
TRBD2 | TRBJ2-1 | - | TRBV19 | TGTGCCAGTAGTACCAGGACTAGCGGGGGGAATGAGCAGTTCTTC | CASSTRTSGGNEQFF
- | TRBJ2-1 | - | TRBV11-3 | TGTGCCAGCAGCTCCCGGCCCACTACCCTTTTTCGTTACAATGAGCAGTTCTTC | CASSSRPTTLFRYNEQFF
- | TRBJ2-3 | - | TRBV21-1 | TGTGCCAGCAGCAATAAGCTCCTAGCAGGAGATACGCAGTATTTT | CASSNKLLAGDTQYF